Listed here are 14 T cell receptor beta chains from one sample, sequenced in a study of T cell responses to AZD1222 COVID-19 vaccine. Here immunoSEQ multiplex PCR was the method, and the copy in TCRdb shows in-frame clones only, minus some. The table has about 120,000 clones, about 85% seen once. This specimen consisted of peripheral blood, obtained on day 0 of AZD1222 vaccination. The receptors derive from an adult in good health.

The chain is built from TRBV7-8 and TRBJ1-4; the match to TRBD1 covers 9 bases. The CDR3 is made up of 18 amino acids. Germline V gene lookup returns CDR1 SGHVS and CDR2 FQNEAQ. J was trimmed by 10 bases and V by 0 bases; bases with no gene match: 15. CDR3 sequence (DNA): TGTGCCAGCAGCTTAGCGAGAAGACAACGGACAGGGGATGCAAAACTGTTTTTT. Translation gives CASSLARRQRTGDAKLFF. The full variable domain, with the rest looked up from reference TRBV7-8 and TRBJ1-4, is GAGVSQSPRYKVAKRGQDVALRCDPISGHVSLFWYQQALGQGPEFLTYFQNEAQLDKSGLPSDRFFAERPEGSVSTLKIQRTQQEDSAVYLCASSLARRQRTGDAKLFFGSGTQLSVL.

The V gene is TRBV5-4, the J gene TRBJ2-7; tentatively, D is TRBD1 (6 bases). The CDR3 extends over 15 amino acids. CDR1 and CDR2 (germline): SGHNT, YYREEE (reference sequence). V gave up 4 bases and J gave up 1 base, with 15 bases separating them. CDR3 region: CASSASRTASYEQYF. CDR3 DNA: TGTGCCAGCAGCGCTTCAAGGACAGCTTCCTACGAGCAGTACTTC.

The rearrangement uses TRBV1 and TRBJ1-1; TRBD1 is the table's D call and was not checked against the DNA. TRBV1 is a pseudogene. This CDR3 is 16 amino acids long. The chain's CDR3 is CTSSPPRTGRVLGAFF. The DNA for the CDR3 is TGCACCAGCAGCCCCCCACGGACAGGGAGAGTCTTAGGGGCTTTCTTT.

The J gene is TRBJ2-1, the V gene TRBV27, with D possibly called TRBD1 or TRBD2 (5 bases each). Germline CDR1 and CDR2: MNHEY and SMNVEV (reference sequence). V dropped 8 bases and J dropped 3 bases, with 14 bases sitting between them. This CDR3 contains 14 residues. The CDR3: CASVAAGSYNEQFF. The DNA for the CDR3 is TGTGCCAGCGTCGCTGCAGGGAGCTACAATGAGCAGTTCTTC.

The CDR3 region has the DNA TGTGCCAGCAGCAATAAAAATGGGGACGGCACTGAAGCTTTCTTT. Encoded protein: CASSNKNGDGTEAFF. V gene TRBV21-1 combines with J gene TRBJ1-1. TRBV21-1 is annotated as a pseudogene. This CDR3 spans 15 amino acids.

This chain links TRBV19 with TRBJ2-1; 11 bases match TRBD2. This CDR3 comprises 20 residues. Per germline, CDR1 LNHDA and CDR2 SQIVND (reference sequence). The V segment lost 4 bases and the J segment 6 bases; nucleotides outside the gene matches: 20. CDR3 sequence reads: CASSTPGGLVLAGVGNEQFF. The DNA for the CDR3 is TGTGCCAGTAGTACCCCAGGGGGTCTTGTACTAGCGGGAGTCGGCAATGAGCAGTTCTTC.

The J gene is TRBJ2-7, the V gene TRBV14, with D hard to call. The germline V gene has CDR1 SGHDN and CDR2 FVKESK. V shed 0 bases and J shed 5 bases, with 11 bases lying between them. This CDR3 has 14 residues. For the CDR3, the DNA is TGTGCCAGCAGCCAAGATATAGTGCAGGACGAGCAGTACTTC. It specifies CASSQDIVQDEQYF.

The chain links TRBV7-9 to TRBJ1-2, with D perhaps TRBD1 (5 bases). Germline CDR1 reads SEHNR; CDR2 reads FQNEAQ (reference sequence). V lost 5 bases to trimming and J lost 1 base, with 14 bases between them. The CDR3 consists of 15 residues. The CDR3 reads CASSAPGRRNYGYTF. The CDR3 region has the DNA TGTGCCAGCAGCGCACCGGGACGGCGTAACTATGGCTACACCTTC. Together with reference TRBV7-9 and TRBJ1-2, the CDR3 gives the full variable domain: DTGVSQNPRHKITKRGQNVTFRCDPISEHNRLYWYRQTLGQGPEFLTYFQNEAQLEKSRLLSDRFSAERPKGSFSTLEIQRTEQGDSAMYLCASSAPGRRNYGYTFGSGTRLTVV.

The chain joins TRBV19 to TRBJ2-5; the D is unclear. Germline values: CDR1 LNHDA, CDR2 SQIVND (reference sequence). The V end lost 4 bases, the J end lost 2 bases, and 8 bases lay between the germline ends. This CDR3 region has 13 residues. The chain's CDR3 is CASSTSAQETQYF. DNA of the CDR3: TGTGCCAGTAGTACCAGCGCTCAAGAGACCCAGTACTTC.

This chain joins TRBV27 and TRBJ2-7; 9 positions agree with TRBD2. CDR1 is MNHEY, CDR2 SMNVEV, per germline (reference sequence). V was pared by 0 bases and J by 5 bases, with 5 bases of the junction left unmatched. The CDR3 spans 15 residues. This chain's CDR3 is CASSLSSAGGHEQYF. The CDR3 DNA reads TGTGCCAGCAGTTTATCGTCAGCGGGGGGCCACGAGCAGTACTTC.

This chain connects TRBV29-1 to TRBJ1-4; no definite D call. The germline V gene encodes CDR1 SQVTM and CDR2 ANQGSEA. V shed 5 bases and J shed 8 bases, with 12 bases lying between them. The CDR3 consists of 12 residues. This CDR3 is CSVRSTGEKLFF. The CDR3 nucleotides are TGCAGCGTTAGGTCTACCGGGGAAAAACTGTTTTTT.

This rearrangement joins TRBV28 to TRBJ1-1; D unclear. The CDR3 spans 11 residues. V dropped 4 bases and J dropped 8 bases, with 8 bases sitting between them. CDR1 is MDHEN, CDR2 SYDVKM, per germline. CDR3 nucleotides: TGTGCCAGCAGTTGGCAATTCGAAGCTTTCTTT. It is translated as CASSWQFEAFF.

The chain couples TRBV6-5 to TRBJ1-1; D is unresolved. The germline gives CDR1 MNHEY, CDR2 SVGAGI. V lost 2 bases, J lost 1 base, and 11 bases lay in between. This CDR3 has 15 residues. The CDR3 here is CASSYRYRGNTEAFF. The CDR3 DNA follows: TGTGCCAGCAGTTACCGATATAGAGGGAACACTGAAGCTTTCTTT.

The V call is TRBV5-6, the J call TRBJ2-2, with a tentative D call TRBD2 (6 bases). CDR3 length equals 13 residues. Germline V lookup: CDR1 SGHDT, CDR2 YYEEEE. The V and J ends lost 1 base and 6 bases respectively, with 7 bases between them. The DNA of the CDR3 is TGTGCCAGCAGCTTGTGGGGGGCCGGGGAGCTGTTTTTT. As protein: CASSLWGAGELFF.